This paragraph covers one T cell receptor beta chain sequence. In the source study's methods: Using reference gene primer amplification, nucleated cell counts were estimated. Measured with immunoSEQ multiplex PCR; TCRdb has only the in-frame clones, and not every one. From that table come the V and J calls and clone size; the DNA was used to work out D and trimming. The sample shows 25,000 to 35,000 clones, 68% of them seen only once. The data stem from a study of blood T cell repertoires in COVID-19. V was clipped by 4 bases and J by 1 base; unmatched bases: 6. Germline-derived CDR1 and CDR2 are SGHKS and YYEKEE (reference sequence). The CDR3 loop spans 16 amino acids.

The receptor was derived from a human donor in a cohort sampled during active COVID-19. This chain joins TRBV5-5 and TRBJ2-2; 8 bases match TRBD1. Sample: peripheral blood. CDR3 in amino acids: CASSAPGTGNTGELFF. Written as DNA, the CDR3 is TGTGCCAGCAGCGCGCCCGGGACAGGGAACACCGGGGAGCTGTTTTTT.